This entry lists 8 T cell receptor beta chains sequenced from one sample in a study of T cell responses to AZD1222 COVID-19 vaccine. Assay used: immunoSEQ multiplex PCR; TCRdb lists only in-frame clones, some missing. The sample shows about 120,000 clones, approximately 90% of them seen only once. Here the sequenced sample was peripheral blood, taken on day 0 of AZD1222 vaccination. The receptors here all came from an adult in good health.

This chain uses TRBV19 with TRBJ2-2, with a possible D match to TRBD1 (7 bases). The CDR3 runs 12 residues. V lost 4 bases and J 15 bases, leaving 15 bases between the germline ends. Germline V gives CDR1 LNHDA, CDR2 SQIVND (reference sequence). The chain's CDR3 is CASSKGGPGVFF. CDR3 bases: TGTGCCAGTAGTAAAGGGGGCCCGGGGGTGTTTTTT.

Only one count was recorded for this clone. The V gene is TRBV13, the J gene TRBJ2-5; 8 bases map to TRBD1. J gave up 3 bases and V 5 bases, and 5 bases lay outside the gene matches. The germline V gene encodes CDR1 PRHDT and CDR2 FYEKMQ (reference sequence). The CDR3 totals 14 residues. CDR3 DNA: TGTGCCAGCAGCCAGCGGACAGGGAAAGAGACCCAGTACTTC. Its translation: CASSQRTGKETQYF.

The rearrangement joins TRBV19 to TRBJ1-1; no reliable D call. V shed 2 bases and J shed 5 bases, with 15 bases lying between them. Germline CDR1 and CDR2: LNHDA and SQIVND (reference sequence). The CDR3 has 15 amino acids. CDR3 sequence: CASSISALRQTEAFF. The CDR3 DNA is TGTGCCAGTAGTATAAGTGCACTCCGGCAAACTGAAGCTTTCTTT.

CDR3 nucleotides: TGTGCCAGCACCGGGGGGTACACAGGCGTAGCCAAAAACATTCAGTACTTC. As protein: CASTGGYTGVAKNIQYF. This rearrangement joins TRBV11-2 to TRBJ2-4; 7 bases align to TRBD2. The CDR3 has 17 amino acids. CDR1 is SGHAT, CDR2 FQNNGV, per germline. J gave up 0 bases and V 7 bases, and 12 bases lay outside the gene matches.

The count of this clone is one. The CDR3, as DNA: TGTGCCAGCACTCCGGGACAGGGCAATGAAAAACTGTTTTTT. Translated: CASTPGQGNEKLFF. The chain uses TRBV6-5 and TRBJ1-4, with 9 nucleotides matching TRBD1. Germline trimming cut 7 bases from V and 5 bases from J; bases unmatched to any gene: 5. Germline lookup yields CDR1 MNHEY and CDR2 SVGAGI. The CDR3 sequence is 14 residues long.

V gene TRBV11-3 combines with J gene TRBJ2-5, with D perhaps TRBD1 (6 bases). With 3 bases removed from V and 5 bases from J, the gap between germline ends came to 19 bases. Germline lookup yields CDR1 SGHNT and CDR2 YENEEA. The CDR3 has 16 residues. The DNA of the CDR3 is TGTGCCAGCAGCTTTCGAATGAGGGGGATCCAGGAGACCCAGTACTTC. It yields the protein CASSFRMRGIQETQYF.

This chain uses TRBV5-5 with TRBJ2-7, with a weak D call TRBD1 (6 bases). The V end was cut by 0 bases, the J end by 7 bases, with 14 bases between. The CDR3 length is 14 residues. The germline CDR1 and CDR2 sequences are SGHKS and YYEKEE (reference sequence). The CDR3 spells CASSLEAGVGEQYF. CDR3 nucleotides: TGTGCCAGCAGCTTGGAGGCAGGGGTAGGGGAGCAGTACTTC.

The V call is TRBV28, the J call TRBJ2-1, with D hard to call. Germline CDR1 is MDHEN and CDR2 is SYDVKM. CDR3 size: 12 residues. V was shortened by 1 base and J by 8 bases, with 6 bases between the two germline ends. In DNA, the CDR3 is TGTGCCAGCAGTTTATTGGTCCATGAGCAGTTCTTC. This sequence encodes CASSLLVHEQFF.